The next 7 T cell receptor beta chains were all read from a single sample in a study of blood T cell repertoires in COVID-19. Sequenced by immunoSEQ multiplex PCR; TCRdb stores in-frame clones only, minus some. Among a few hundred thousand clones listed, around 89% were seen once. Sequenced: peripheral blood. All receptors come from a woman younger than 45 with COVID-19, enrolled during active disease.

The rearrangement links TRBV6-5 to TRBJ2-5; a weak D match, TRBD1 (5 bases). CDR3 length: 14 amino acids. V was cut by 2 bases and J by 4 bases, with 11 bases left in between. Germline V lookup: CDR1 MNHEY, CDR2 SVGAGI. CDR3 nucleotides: TGTGCCAGCAGTTACGTCGGCAGGGCAGAGACCCAGTACTTC. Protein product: CASSYVGRAETQYF.

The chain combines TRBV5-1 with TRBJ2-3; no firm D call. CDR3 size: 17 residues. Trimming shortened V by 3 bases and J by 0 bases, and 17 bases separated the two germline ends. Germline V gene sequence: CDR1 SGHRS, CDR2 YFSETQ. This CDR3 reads CASSSPTGGTSTDTQYF. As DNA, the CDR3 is TGCGCCAGCAGCTCCCCCACTGGCGGAACTAGCACAGATACGCAGTATTTT.

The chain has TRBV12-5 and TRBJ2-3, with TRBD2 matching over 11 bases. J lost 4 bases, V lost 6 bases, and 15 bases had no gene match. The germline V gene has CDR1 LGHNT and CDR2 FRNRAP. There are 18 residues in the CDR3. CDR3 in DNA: TGTGCTAGTGGGCTAAATAGCGGGGGGGCCTTCCCGGCAGATACGCAGTATTTT. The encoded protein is CASGLNSGGAFPADTQYF.

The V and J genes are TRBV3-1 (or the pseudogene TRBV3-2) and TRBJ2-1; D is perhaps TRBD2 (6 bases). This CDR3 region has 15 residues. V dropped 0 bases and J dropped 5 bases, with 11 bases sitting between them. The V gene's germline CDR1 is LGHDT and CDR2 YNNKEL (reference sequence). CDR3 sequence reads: CASSQDPGTHNEQFF. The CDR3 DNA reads TGTGCCAGCAGCCAAGACCCGGGGACTCACAATGAGCAGTTCTTC.

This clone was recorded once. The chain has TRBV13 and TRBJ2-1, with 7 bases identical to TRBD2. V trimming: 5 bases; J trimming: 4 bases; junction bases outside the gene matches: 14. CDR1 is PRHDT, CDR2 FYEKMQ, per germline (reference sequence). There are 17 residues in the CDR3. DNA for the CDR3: TGTGCCAGCAGCCCTCTTGTGGGCGGGGGAACTTACAATGAGCAGTTCTTC. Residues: CASSPLVGGGTYNEQFF.

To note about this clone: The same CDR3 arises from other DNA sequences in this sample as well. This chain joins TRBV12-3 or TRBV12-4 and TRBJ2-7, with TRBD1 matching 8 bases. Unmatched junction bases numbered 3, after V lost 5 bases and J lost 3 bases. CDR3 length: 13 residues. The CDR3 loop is CASSPGQGYEQYV. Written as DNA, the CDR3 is TGTGCCAGCAGTCCCGGACAGGGCTACGAGCAGTACGTC.

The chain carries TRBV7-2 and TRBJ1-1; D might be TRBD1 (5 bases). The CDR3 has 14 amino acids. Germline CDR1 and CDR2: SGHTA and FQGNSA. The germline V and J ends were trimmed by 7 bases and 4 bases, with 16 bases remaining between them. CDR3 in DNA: TGTGCCAGCACCTTGACAGCCTGGGGCACTGAAGCTTTCTTT. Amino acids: CASTLTAWGTEAFF.